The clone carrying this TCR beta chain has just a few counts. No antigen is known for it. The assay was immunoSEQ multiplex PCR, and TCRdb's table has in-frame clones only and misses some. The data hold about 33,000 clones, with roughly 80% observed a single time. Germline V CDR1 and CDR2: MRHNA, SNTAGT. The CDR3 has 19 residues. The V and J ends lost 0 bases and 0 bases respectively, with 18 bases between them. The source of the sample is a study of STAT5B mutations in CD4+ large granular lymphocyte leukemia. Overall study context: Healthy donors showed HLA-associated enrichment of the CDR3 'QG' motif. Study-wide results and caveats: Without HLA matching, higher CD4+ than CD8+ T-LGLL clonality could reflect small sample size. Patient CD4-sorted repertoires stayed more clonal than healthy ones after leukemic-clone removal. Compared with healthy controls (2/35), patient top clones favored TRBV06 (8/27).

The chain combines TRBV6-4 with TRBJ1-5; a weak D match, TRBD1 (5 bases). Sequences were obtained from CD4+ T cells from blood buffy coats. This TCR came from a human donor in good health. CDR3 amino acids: CASSDSLGGGKNSNQPQHF. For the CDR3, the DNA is TGTGCCAGCAGTGACTCTCTTGGGGGGGGAAAGAATAGCAATCAGCCCCAGCATTTT.